Below, 25 T cell receptor beta chains from the same sample are listed, as sequenced in a study of blood T cell repertoires in COVID-19. Some clones are missing from TCRdb's copy, which holds only in-frame ones; the method was immunoSEQ multiplex PCR. The sample lists some 330,000 clones; over 70% were seen once. The sequenced material came from PBMCs or T cells enriched from blood (not recorded which). These TCRs come from a man aged 30 to 45 who had recovered from COVID-19.

This clone occurred once. The chain uses TRBV19 and TRBJ1-5; TRBD1 matches at 7 bases. This CDR3 comprises 14 residues. J lost 2 bases, V lost 7 bases, and 5 bases had no gene match. Looked up from germline, CDR1 is LNHDA and CDR2 is SQIVND (reference sequence). The CDR3 sequence: CASIRQGGNQPQHF. CDR3 DNA: TGTGCCAGTATAAGACAGGGCGGCAATCAGCCCCAGCATTTT.

In its sample, this clone was seen once. This chain connects TRBV3-1 (or the pseudogene TRBV3-2) to TRBJ1-5, with unresolved D. V was shortened by 1 base and J by 5 bases, with 9 bases between the two germline ends. The CDR3 is 14 residues long. Germline values: CDR1 LGHDT, CDR2 YNNKEL (reference sequence). The CDR3 here is CASSQGGSHQPQHF. In nucleotides, the CDR3 is TGTGCCAGCAGCCAAGGTGGCAGTCATCAGCCCCAGCATTTT.

The chain links TRBV28 to TRBJ1-5; D is unresolved. CDR3 length equals 15 residues. Germline V CDR1 and CDR2: MDHEN, SYDVKM. The germline V and J ends were trimmed by 6 bases and 0 bases, with 12 bases remaining between them. The CDR3 DNA sequence: TGTGCCAGCAGCTTTTACTCCTATAGCAATCAGCCCCAGCATTTT. As protein: CASSFYSYSNQPQHF.

The J gene is TRBJ2-2, the V gene TRBV19; D is perhaps TRBD1 (6 bases). This CDR3 contains 13 residues. Trimming removed 7 bases from V and 7 bases from J, with 13 bases in between. Germline loops: CDR1 LNHDA, CDR2 SQIVND (reference sequence). CDR3 protein: CASTTGYGGELFF. CDR3 coding DNA: TGTGCCAGTACTACAGGGTATGGCGGGGAGCTGTTTTTT. Full variable domain (remainder filled in from reference TRBV19 and TRBJ2-2): DGGITQSPKYLFRKEGQNVTLSCEQNLNHDAMYWYRQDPGQGLRLIYYSQIVNDFQKGDIAEGYSVSREKKESFPLTVTSAQKNPTAFYLCASTTGYGGELFFGEGSRLTVL.

V is TRBV10-3 and J is TRBJ1-1; no definite D call. CDR3 length: 13 residues. V lost 0 bases and J lost 5, with 7 bases in between. CDR1 is ENHRY, CDR2 SYGVKD, per germline. The CDR3 DNA reads TGTGCCATCAGTGAGTCTAGAGAAACTGAAGCTTTCTTT. Amino acids: CAISESRETEAFF.

The rearrangement links TRBV7-2 to TRBJ2-5; the match to TRBD2 covers 8 bases. After removal of 2 bases from V and 2 bases from J, the junction contained 7 bases not matched to a gene. This CDR3 is built from 16 residues. The germline V gene has CDR1 SGHTA and CDR2 FQGNSA. The CDR3 region is CASSLSSGGGQETQYF. DNA of the CDR3: TGTGCCAGCAGCTTATCATCGGGGGGGGGACAAGAGACCCAGTACTTC.

This chain links TRBV5-6 with TRBJ1-3; possibly TRBD1 for D (6 bases). Germline CDR1 reads SGHDT; CDR2 reads YYEEEE. CDR3 length equals 16 residues. V lost 0 bases, J lost 0 bases, and 10 bases lay in between. The CDR3 sequence: CASSLVGRGSGNTIYF. In nucleotides, the CDR3 is TGTGCCAGCAGCTTGGTCGGCAGGGGCTCTGGAAACACCATATATTTT. The whole variable domain, remainder taken from reference TRBV5-6 and TRBJ1-3, is DAGVTQSPTHLIKTRGQQVTLRCSPKSGHDTVSWYQQALGQGPQFIFQYYEEEERQRGNFPDRFSGHQFPNYSSELNVNALLLGDSALYLCASSLVGRGSGNTIYFGEGSWLTVV.

This clone was seen just once. The chain carries TRBV27 and TRBJ2-3, with D possibly being TRBD1 (6 bases). The V gene lost 5 bases and the J gene lost 3 bases, with 18 bases spanning the gap. Germline CDR1 and CDR2: MNHEY and SMNVEV (reference sequence). This CDR3 contains 16 residues. CDR3 DNA sequence: TGTGCCAGCAGTAATACCAGGGGCCGGGTAACAGATACGCAGTATTTT. Residues: CASSNTRGRVTDTQYF.

This clone was detected only once. The V call is TRBV5-6, the J call TRBJ2-5, with 7 bases fitting TRBD2. Germline-derived CDR1 and CDR2 are SGHDT and YYEEEE. V dropped 3 bases and J dropped 4; count of bases not matched to a gene: 6. The CDR3 has 14 amino acids. DNA of the CDR3: TGTGCCAGCAGCTCCCCTAGCGGAGGAGAGACCCAGTACTTC. Its translation: CASSSPSGGETQYF.

This clone was counted once. The chain has TRBV19 and TRBJ1-6; TRBD1 might be the D (6 bases). The V gene's germline CDR1 is LNHDA and CDR2 SQIVND (reference sequence). Between the trimmed V and J ends, which lost 4 bases and 11 bases, there was a span of 9 bases. CDR3 size: 12 residues. CDR3 nucleotide sequence: TGTGCCAGTAGTAACAGGGAGCCACCCCTCCACTTT. This sequence encodes CASSNREPPLHF.

This sequence joins TRBV11-2 and TRBJ2-1, with 8 bases matching TRBD2. This CDR3 has 15 residues. Germline CDR1 and CDR2: SGHAT and FQNNGV. The J segment lost 3 bases and the V segment lost 1 base, leaving 2 bases of the junction unmatched. The CDR3 nucleotides are TGTGCCAGCAGCTTAGTGGCGGGGGGCTACAATGAGCAGTTCTTC. Its protein is CASSLVAGGYNEQFF.

The chain uses TRBV5-1 and TRBJ1-2; 8 bases line up with TRBD1. The ends lost 2 bases at V and 4 bases at J; junction bases unmatched: 4. This CDR3 contains 14 residues. The V gene's germline CDR1 is SGHRS and CDR2 YFSETQ. CDR3 DNA sequence: TGCGCCAGCAGCTTCCGACAGGGGAGCTATGGCTACACCTTC. This encodes CASSFRQGSYGYTF.

Worth noting for this clone: Other DNA sequences in this sample translate to the same CDR3. The chain has TRBV28 and TRBJ1-6; 9 bases are shared with TRBD1. V gave up 5 bases and J gave up 7 bases; unmatched junction bases: 3. The germline gives CDR1 MDHEN, CDR2 SYDVKM. The CDR3 runs 14 residues. Here the CDR3 DNA reads TGTGCCAGCAGTCCGGGACAGGGAAATTCACCCCTCCACTTT. This encodes CASSPGQGNSPLHF.

Details on this clone: Other nucleotide sequences in the sample specify the same CDR3. The chain employs TRBV24-1 and TRBJ2-1; 11 bases align to TRBD2. CDR1 and CDR2 (germline): KGHDR, SFDVKD. Trimming removed 0 bases from V and 4 bases from J; junction bases left unmatched: 1. There are 16 residues in the CDR3. CDR3 amino acids: CATSDLTSGGYNEQFF. The CDR3 DNA reads TGTGCCACCAGTGATTTGACTAGCGGGGGTTACAATGAGCAGTTCTTC.

Here the CDR3 reads CASSGDRNYNSPLHF. CDR3 DNA sequence: TGTGCCAGCAGTGGGGACAGGAACTATAATTCACCCCTCCACTTT. The chain employs TRBV2 and TRBJ1-6, with 8 bases lining up with TRBD1. J lost 3 bases, V lost 4 bases, and 2 bases had no gene match. The CDR3 sequence is 15 residues long. Germline values: CDR1 SNHLY, CDR2 FYNNEI.

The V and J genes are TRBV5-5 and TRBJ2-3; 10 bases line up with TRBD1. This CDR3 is built from 16 residues. Germline lookup yields CDR1 SGHKS and CDR2 YYEKEE (reference sequence). V lost 3 bases and J lost 2; bases outside the gene matches: 6. The CDR3 spells CASSSGQGLNTDTQYF. CDR3 in DNA: TGTGCCAGCAGCTCGGGACAGGGGCTCAACACAGATACGCAGTATTTT.

The chain recombines TRBV5-6 with TRBJ1-1; tentatively, D is TRBD1 (6 bases). The V end was cut by 0 bases, the J end by 5 bases, with 14 bases between. Germline loops: CDR1 SGHDT, CDR2 YYEEEE. The CDR3 runs to 15 residues. The CDR3 reads CASSLALAGDTEAFF. CDR3 in DNA: TGTGCCAGCAGCTTGGCCCTGGCAGGGGATACTGAAGCTTTCTTT. The full variable domain, its missing parts supplied by reference TRBV5-6 and TRBJ1-1, is DAGVTQSPTHLIKTRGQQVTLRCSPKSGHDTVSWYQQALGQGPQFIFQYYEEEERQRGNFPDRFSGHQFPNYSSELNVNALLLGDSALYLCASSLALAGDTEAFFGQGTRLTVV.

The V call is TRBV28, the J call TRBJ1-6; no firm D call. V was pared by 6 bases and J by 5 bases, with 14 bases between. Germline V CDR1 and CDR2: MDHEN, SYDVKM. This CDR3 region has 15 residues. The CDR3 is CASRSPEGDNSPLHF. In nucleotides, the CDR3 is TGTGCCAGCAGGAGCCCGGAGGGAGATAATTCACCCCTCCACTTT.

The chain combines TRBV13 with TRBJ2-5; 10 bases line up with TRBD2. The CDR3 consists of 15 residues. The germline gives CDR1 PRHDT, CDR2 FYEKMQ (reference sequence). Trimming cost V 3 bases and J 4 bases; bases outside gene matches: 5. The CDR3 region is CASSFERGGRETQYF. The CDR3 DNA is TGTGCCAGCAGCTTCGAGCGGGGGGGCCGAGAGACCCAGTACTTC.

The V call is TRBV7-9, the J call TRBJ2-7; TRBD1 agrees at 7 bases. The CDR3 extends over 15 amino acids. Germline CDR1 is SEHNR and CDR2 is FQNEAQ (reference sequence). V trimming: 4 bases; J trimming: 0 bases; junction bases outside the gene matches: 6. The CDR3 is CASSSRTGFSYEQYF. CDR3 DNA: TGTGCCAGCAGCTCCAGGACAGGCTTCTCCTACGAGCAGTACTTC.

The chain employs TRBV2 and TRBJ2-4; D might be TRBD1 (6 bases). Germline lookup yields CDR1 SNHLY and CDR2 FYNNEI. This CDR3 comprises 14 residues. The V gene lost 2 bases and the J gene lost 6 bases, with 11 bases spanning the gap. The CDR3 bases are TGTGCCAGCAGTGAACAGGGGTGGCGAAACATTCAGTACTTC. Translated: CASSEQGWRNIQYF.

V gene TRBV19 combines with J gene TRBJ1-6; TRBD1 agrees at 9 bases. The CDR3 is made up of 15 amino acids. In germline, CDR1 is LNHDA, CDR2 SQIVND (reference sequence). Trimming at V came to 4 bases and at J to 10 bases, leaving 8 bases not matched to a gene. The CDR3 is CASSTRTGEGSPLHF. The CDR3 DNA sequence: TGTGCCAGTAGTACAAGGACAGGGGAGGGCTCACCCCTCCACTTT.

V gene TRBV19 combines with J gene TRBJ1-3; weak D call: TRBD1 (6 bases). The CDR3 spans 16 residues. From germline, CDR1 is LNHDA and CDR2 SQIVND (reference sequence). V was trimmed by 5 bases and J by 2 bases, leaving 16 bases between them. Here the CDR3 reads CASSPRTEGAGNTIYF. CDR3 coding DNA: TGTGCCAGTAGTCCCCGGACAGAAGGGGCTGGAAACACCATATATTTT.

This chain uses TRBV10-3 with TRBJ2-2, with a possible D match to TRBD2 (7 bases). Trimming cost V 0 bases and J 1 base, with 9 bases left between them. In germline, CDR1 is ENHRY, CDR2 SYGVKD. The CDR3 spans 16 residues. CDR3 sequence reads: CAISESGGLNTGELFF. CDR3 nucleotide sequence: TGTGCCATCAGTGAGTCGGGGGGGCTGAACACCGGGGAGCTGTTTTTT.

This clone turned up a few times. The rearrangement joins TRBV3-1 (or the pseudogene TRBV3-2) to TRBJ2-6, with a tentative D call TRBD1 (5 bases). The V end was cut by 0 bases, the J end by 1 base, with 25 bases between. Germline values: CDR1 LGHDT, CDR2 YNNKEL (reference sequence). CDR3 size: 22 residues. The CDR3 DNA sequence: TGTGCCAGCAGCCAAGATCCCGCTACGCAGGGTTGGTTCTCTTCTGGGGCCAACGTCCTGACTTTC. Protein: CASSQDPATQGWFSSGANVLTF.